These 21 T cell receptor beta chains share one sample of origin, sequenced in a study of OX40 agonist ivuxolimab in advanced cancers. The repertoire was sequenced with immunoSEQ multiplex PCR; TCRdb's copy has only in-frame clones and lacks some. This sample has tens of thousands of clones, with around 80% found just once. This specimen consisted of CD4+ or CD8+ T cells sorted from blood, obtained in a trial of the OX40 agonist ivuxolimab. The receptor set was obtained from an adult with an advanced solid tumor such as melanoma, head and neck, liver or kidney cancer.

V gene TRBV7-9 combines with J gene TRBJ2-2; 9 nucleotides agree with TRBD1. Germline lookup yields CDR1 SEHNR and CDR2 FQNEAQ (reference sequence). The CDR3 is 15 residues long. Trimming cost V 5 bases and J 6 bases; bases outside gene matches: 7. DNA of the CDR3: TGTGCCAGCAGCCCCAGCCGACAGGGGGCCGGGGAGCTGTTTTTT. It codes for CASSPSRQGAGELFF.

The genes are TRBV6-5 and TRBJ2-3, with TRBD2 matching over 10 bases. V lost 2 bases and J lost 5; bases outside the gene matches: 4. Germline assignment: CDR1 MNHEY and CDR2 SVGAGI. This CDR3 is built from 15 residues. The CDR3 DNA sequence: TGTGCCAGCAGTTACCAGCGGGGGGGGGAAGATACGCAGTATTTT. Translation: CASSYQRGGEDTQYF.

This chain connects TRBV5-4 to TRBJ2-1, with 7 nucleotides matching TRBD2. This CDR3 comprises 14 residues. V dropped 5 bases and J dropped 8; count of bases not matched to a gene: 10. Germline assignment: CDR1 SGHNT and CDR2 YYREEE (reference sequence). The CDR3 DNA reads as TGTGCCAGCAGTTTTGGGCGGGAGCCGGATGAGCAGTTCTTC. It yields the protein CASSFGREPDEQFF.

Here the CDR3 reads CASSIGQGRSETQYF. The CDR3 DNA reads as TGTGCCAGTAGTATAGGACAGGGGCGGAGCGAGACCCAGTACTTC. The chain has TRBV19 and TRBJ2-5, with 8 bases lining up with TRBD1. The length of the CDR3 is 15 residues. V lost 1 base and J lost 5; bases outside the gene matches: 6. Germline CDR1 reads LNHDA; CDR2 reads SQIVND (reference sequence).

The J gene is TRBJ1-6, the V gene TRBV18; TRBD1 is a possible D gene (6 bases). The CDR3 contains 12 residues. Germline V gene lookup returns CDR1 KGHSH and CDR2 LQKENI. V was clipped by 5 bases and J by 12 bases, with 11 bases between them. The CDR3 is CASSVQGGPLHF. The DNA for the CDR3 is TGTGCCAGCTCAGTACAGGGAGGACCCCTCCACTTT. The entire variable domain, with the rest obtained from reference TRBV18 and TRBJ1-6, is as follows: NAGVMQNPRHLVRRRGQEARLRCSPMKGHSHVYWYRQLPEEGLKFMVYLQKENIIDESGMPKERFSAEFPKEGPSILRIQQVVRGDSAAYFCASSVQGGPLHFGNGTRLTVT.

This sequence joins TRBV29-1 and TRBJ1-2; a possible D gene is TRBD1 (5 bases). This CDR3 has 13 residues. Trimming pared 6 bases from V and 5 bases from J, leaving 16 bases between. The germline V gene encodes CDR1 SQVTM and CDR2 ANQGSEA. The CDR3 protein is CSVGGDSDYGYTF. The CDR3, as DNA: TGCAGCGTGGGGGGTGACAGTGATTATGGCTACACCTTC. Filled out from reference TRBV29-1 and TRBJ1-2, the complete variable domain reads SAVISQKPSRDICQRGTSLTIQCQVDSQVTMMFWYRQQPGQSLTLIATANQGSEATYESGFVIDKFPISRPNLTFSTLTVSNMSPEDSSIYLCSVGGDSDYGYTFGSGTRLTVV.

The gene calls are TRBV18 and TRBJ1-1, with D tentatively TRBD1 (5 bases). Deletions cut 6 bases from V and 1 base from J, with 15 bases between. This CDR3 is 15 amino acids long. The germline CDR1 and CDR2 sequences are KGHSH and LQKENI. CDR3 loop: CASSPSVGTNTEAFF. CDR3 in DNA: TGTGCCAGCTCCCCAAGCGTAGGGACGAACACTGAAGCTTTCTTT.

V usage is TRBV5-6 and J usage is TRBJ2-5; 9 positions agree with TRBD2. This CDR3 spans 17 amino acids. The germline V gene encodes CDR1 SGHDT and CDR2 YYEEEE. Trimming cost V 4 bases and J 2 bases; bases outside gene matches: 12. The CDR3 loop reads CASSPQTSGTLQETQYF. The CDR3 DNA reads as TGTGCCAGCAGCCCCCAGACTAGCGGAACGTTGCAAGAGACCCAGTACTTC.

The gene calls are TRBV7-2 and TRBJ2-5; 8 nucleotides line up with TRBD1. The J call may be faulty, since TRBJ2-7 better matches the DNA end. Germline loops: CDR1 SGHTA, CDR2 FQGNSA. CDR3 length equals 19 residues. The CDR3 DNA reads TGTGCCAGCAGCTGGGCCACGACAGGGGCGGCAGGTATTGCCTACGAGCAGTACTTC. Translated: CASSWATTGAAGIAYEQYF.

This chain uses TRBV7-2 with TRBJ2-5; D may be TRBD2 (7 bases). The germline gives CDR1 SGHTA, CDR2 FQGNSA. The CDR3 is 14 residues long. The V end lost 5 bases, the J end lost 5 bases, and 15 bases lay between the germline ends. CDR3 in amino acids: CASSLGGGGETQYF. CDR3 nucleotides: TGTGCCAGCAGCCTTGGGGGAGGGGGTGAGACCCAGTACTTC.

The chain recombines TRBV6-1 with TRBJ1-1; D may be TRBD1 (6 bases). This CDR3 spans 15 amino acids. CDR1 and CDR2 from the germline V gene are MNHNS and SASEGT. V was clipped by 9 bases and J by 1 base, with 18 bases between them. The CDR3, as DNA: TGTGCCAGTTTAAGGGCTCGGACAGCGAACACTGAAGCTTTCTTT. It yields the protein CASLRARTANTEAFF.

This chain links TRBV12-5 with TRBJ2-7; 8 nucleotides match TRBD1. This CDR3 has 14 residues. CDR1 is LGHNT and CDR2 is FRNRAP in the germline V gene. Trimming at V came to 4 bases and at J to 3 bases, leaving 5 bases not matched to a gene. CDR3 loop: CASGSRTGNYEQYF. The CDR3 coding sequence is TGTGCTAGTGGTTCGCGGACAGGGAACTACGAGCAGTACTTC.

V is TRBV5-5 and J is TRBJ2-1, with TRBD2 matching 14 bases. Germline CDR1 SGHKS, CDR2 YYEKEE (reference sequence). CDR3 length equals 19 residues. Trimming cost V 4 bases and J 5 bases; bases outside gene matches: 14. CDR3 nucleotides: TGTGCCAGCAGCCTGCGACTAGCGGGAGGGCCGTTAGTCAACAATGAGCAGTTCTTC. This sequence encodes CASSLRLAGGPLVNNEQFF.

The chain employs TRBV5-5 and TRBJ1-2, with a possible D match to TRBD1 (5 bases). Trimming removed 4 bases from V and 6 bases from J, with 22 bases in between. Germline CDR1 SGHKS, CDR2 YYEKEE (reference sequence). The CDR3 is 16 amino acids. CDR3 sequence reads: CASSLEGDSSGDGYTF. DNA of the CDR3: TGTGCCAGCAGCCTGGAGGGTGACAGTAGCGGGGATGGCTACACCTTC.

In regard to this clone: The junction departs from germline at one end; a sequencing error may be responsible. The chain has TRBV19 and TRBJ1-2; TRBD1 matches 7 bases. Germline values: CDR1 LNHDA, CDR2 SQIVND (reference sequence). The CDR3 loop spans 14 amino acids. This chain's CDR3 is CASSLDRANYGYTF. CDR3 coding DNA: TGTGCCAGTAGTTTAGACAGGGCTAACTATGGCTACACCTTC.

The CDR3 protein is CASSLVLTTDTQYF. CDR3 in DNA: TGTGCCAGCAGCTTAGTTCTTACCACAGATACGCAGTATTTT. The chain carries TRBV5-5 and TRBJ2-3; no firm D call. This CDR3 spans 14 amino acids. V dropped 2 bases and J dropped 2 bases, with 9 bases sitting between them. Germline lookup yields CDR1 SGHKS and CDR2 YYEKEE (reference sequence).

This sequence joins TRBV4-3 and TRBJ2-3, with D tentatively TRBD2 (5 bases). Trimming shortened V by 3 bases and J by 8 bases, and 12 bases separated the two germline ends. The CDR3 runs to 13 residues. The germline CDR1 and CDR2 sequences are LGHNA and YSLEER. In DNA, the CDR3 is TGCGCCAGCAGCCACAAGACTAAGGGTACGCAGTATTTT. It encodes CASSHKTKGTQYF.

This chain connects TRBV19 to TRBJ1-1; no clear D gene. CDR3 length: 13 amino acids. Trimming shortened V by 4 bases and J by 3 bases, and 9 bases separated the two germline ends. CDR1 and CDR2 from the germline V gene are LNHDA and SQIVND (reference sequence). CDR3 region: CASSTLRDTEAFF. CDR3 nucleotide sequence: TGTGCCAGTAGTACCCTTCGGGACACTGAAGCTTTCTTT.

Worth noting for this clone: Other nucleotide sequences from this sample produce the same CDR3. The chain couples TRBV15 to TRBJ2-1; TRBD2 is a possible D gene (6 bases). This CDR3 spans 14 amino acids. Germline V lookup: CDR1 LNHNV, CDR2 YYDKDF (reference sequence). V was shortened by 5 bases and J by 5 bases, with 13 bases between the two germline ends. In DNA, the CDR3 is TGTGCCACCAGCGAACCCGGGACTCACAATGAGCAGTTCTTC. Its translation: CATSEPGTHNEQFF.

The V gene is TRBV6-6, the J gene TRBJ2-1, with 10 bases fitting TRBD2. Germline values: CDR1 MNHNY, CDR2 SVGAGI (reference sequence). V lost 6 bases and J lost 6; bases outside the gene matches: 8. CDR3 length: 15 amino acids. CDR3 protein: CASRYSSGSGNEQFF. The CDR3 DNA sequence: TGTGCCAGCAGATATTCTAGCGGGAGCGGCAATGAGCAGTTCTTC.

As DNA, the CDR3 is TGTGCCAGCAGTTACCTCGCGGAGCAGTACTTC. As protein: CASSYLAEQYF. V gene TRBV6-6 combines with J gene TRBJ2-7; no reliable D call. Germline CDR1 and CDR2: MNHNY and SVGAGI (reference sequence). The CDR3 extends over 11 amino acids. V shed 2 bases and J shed 7 bases, with 6 bases lying between them.